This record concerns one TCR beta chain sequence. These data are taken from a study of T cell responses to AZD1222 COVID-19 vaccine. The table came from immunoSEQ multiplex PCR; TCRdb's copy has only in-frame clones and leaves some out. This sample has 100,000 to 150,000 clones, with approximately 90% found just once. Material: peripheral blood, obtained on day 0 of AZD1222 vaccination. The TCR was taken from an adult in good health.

In nucleotides, the CDR3 is TGTGCCAGCAGCTTAGAGGGGGTCTCTGGAAACACCATATATTTT. It codes for CASSLEGVSGNTIYF. The rearrangement uses TRBV7-6 and TRBJ1-3; a weak D match, TRBD1 (6 bases). Germline V gene sequence: CDR1 SGHVS, CDR2 FNYEAQ. V was clipped by 1 base and J by 0 bases, with 7 bases between them. This CDR3 comprises 15 residues.